These T cell receptor beta chains were read from a single sample in a study of Ad26.COV2.S vaccination and SARS-CoV-2 variants. Libraries were prepared by immunoSEQ multiplex PCR; TCRdb keeps only in-frame clonotypes and omits some of them. The sample consists of some 480,000 clones, roughly 87% of them appearing once. Material: peripheral blood, obtained in a trial of Ad26.COV2.S vaccine versus placebo. The receptor source for this set is a person aged 18-65 years who received the Ad26.COV2.S COVID-19 vaccine or a placebo. Both conserved end residues are part of each CDR3. D genes are given only for firm matches. Size is stated for part of the rows, as once, few or many counts, or as a class when the clone is expanded.

clone_size	j_call	d_call	v_call	cdr3_nt	cdr3_aa
-	TRBJ1-1	-	TRBV4-2	TGTGCCAGCAGCCAAGACGAAAGGGGACTCACCACTGAAGCTTTCTTT	CASSQDERGLTTEAFF
-	TRBJ2-7	-	TRBV9	TGTGCCAGCAGCGTAGATTACACCTCCTACGAGCAGTACTTC	CASSVDYTSYEQYF
-	TRBJ2-1	-	TRBV10-1	TGCGCCAGCAGTGAATGTTACAGGGCCTACAATGAGCAGTTCTTC	CASSECYRAYNEQFF
-	TRBJ2-7	-	TRBV27	TGTGCCAGCAGTCCATCAAATCAGGGTTACGAGCAGTACTTC	CASSPSNQGYEQYF
-	TRBJ2-3	-	TRBV13	TGTGCCAGCAGCTTAGGGACAGAGACAGATACGCAGTATTTT	CASSLGTETDTQYF
-	TRBJ1-1	-	TRBV7-2	TGTGCCAGCAGCTTGGGACGGGGGAGTACACGTGAAGCTTTCTTT	CASSLGRGSTREAFF
once	TRBJ1-1	TRBD1	TRBV19	TGTGCCACCCACCCCGGGACAGGGGACACTGAAGCTTTCTTT	CATHPGTGDTEAFF
few	TRBJ1-1	TRBD1	TRBV25-1	TGTGCCAGCAGTTGGACAGGGGGCTTCGCTGAAGCTTTCTTT	CASSWTGGFAEAFF
-	TRBJ2-7	-	TRBV6-2/TRBV6-3	TGTGCCAGCAGCGCCAGGGGGGAGGCCTACGAGCAGTACTTC	CASSARGEAYEQYF
-	TRBJ1-1	TRBD1	TRBV18	TGTGCCAGCTCACCTCGACAGGGGTGGGACACTGAAGCTTTCTTT	CASSPRQGWDTEAFF
-	TRBJ2-1	-	TRBV29-1	TGCAGCGTTGATTCTGGGGGAGTGGGCAATGAGCAGTTCTTC	CSVDSGGVGNEQFF
-	TRBJ1-1	-	TRBV25-1	TGTGCCAGCACAGGAAACCGGGAGGTCACTGAAGCTTTCTTT	CASTGNREVTEAFF
-	TRBJ1-1	-	TRBV6-1	TGTGCCAGCAGTGACGGGCAGAACACTGAAGCTTTCTTT	CASSDGQNTEAFF
-	TRBJ1-4	-	TRBV18	TGTGCCAGCTCACGGCCAGGGACGGAAAAACTGTTTTTT	CASSRPGTEKLFF
-	TRBJ2-3	TRBD2	TRBV29-1	TGCAGCGTTGAAGATGGGTTGAGCGGGAGTAGCACAGATACGCAGTATTTT	CSVEDGLSGSSTDTQYF
-	TRBJ1-6	-	TRBV10-3	TGTGCCATCAGTGATCGGGGCCGCGTTGGGCCTAATTCACCCCTCCACTTT	CAISDRGRVGPNSPLHF
-	TRBJ2-5	-	TRBV28	TGTGCCAGCAGAGTACACGGACAGCAAGAGACCCAGTACTTC	CASRVHGQQETQYF
-	TRBJ2-1	-	TRBV15	TGTGCCACCAGCAGAGAATCCTGGGGAGCTGTCTTCTTC	CATSRESWGAVFF
-	TRBJ2-1	-	TRBV7-6	TGTGCCAGCAGCTCGCATGCTAATGAGCAGTTCTTC	CASSSHANEQFF
-	TRBJ2-7	-	TRBV28	TGTGCCAGCGCTACCCAGGACCTCTACGAGCAGTACTTC	CASATQDLYEQYF
-	TRBJ1-2	-	TRBV6-5	TGTGCCAGCAGTTTCCCCGGGGGCGGCTACACCTTC	CASSFPGGGYTF
-	TRBJ1-3	-	TRBV7-8	TGTGCCAGCAGGCTTGGGTCCGCGTCTGGAAACACCATATATTTT	CASRLGSASGNTIYF
-	TRBJ2-3	-	TRBV28	TGTGCCAGCAACGGCAGGCGGGCAGATACGCAGTATTTT	CASNGRRADTQYF
-	TRBJ2-7	TRBD2	TRBV27	TGTGCCAGCTCCCTGAAGCTAGCGGGAGTCGAGCAGTACTTC	CASSLKLAGVEQYF
-	TRBJ2-2	-	TRBV9	TGTGCCAGCAGCGTAGTCTCAGTGAACACCGGGGAGCTGTTTTTT	CASSVVSVNTGELFF
-	TRBJ2-7	TRBD2	TRBV5-1	TGCGCCAGCAGCTCAGCCGGGACTAGTTTCGAGCAGTACTTC	CASSSAGTSFEQYF
-	TRBJ2-5	-	TRBV5-1	TGCGCCAGCAGCGGGCAGCCACAAGAGACCCAGTACTTC	CASSGQPQETQYF
-	TRBJ2-7	-	TRBV7-8	TGTGCCAGCAGCCCCCTCAGGGGGGACGAGCAGTACTTC	CASSPLRGDEQYF
once	TRBJ1-4	-	TRBV9	TGTGCCAGCAGCGTAGCTCGGGACCGTGGCGAAAAACTGTTTTTT	CASSVARDRGEKLFF
-	TRBJ2-5	-	TRBV30	TGTGCCTGGAGCGGGTTGGTGGATCGGGAGACCCAGTACTTC	CAWSGLVDRETQYF
-	TRBJ2-4	TRBD1	TRBV28	TGTGCCAGCAGATCGACAGGGGAGGCCAAAAACATTCAGTACTTC	CASRSTGEAKNIQYF
-	TRBJ2-2	-	TRBV19	TGTGCCAGTAGTATCGGGGGTTTTGGCGGTAACACCGGGGAGCTGTTTTTT	CASSIGGFGGNTGELFF
-	TRBJ1-2	TRBD1	TRBV5-1	TGCGCCAGCAACTCGGACAGGACGTCCGGCTACACCTTC	CASNSDRTSGYTF
-	TRBJ2-7	TRBD2	TRBV3-1/TRBV3-2	TGTGCCAGCAGCCATAGGCTAGCGGTCTACGAGCAGTACTTC	CASSHRLAVYEQYF
-	TRBJ2-7	-	TRBV11-2	TGTGCCAGCAGCTTAGGTCCCCTTTCCGACGAGCAGTACTTC	CASSLGPLSDEQYF
-	TRBJ1-1	TRBD1	TRBV27	TGTGCCAGCAGTTACGACAGGGTGACCAAGAACACTGAAGCTTTCTTT	CASSYDRVTKNTEAFF
-	TRBJ2-5	-	TRBV4-2	TGTGCCAGCAGCCAAGATAGGACGACTAGGGCGACCCAGTACTTC	CASSQDRTTRATQYF
-	TRBJ2-2	TRBD2	TRBV30	TGTGCCTGGAGTGTAGAAGTCAGCGGGAGACGAGGCGGGGAGCTGTTTTTT	CAWSVEVSGRRGGELFF
few	TRBJ2-1	TRBD2	TRBV7-9	TGTGCCAGCAGCGTGACTAGCGGGAGAGGGTCTGAGCAGTTCTTC	CASSVTSGRGSEQFF
-	TRBJ2-3	TRBD2	TRBV28	TGTGCCAGCAGTTTATTGTCTTCGGGGGGAGATACGCAGTATTTT	CASSLLSSGGDTQYF
-	TRBJ2-3	TRBD2	TRBV7-3	TGTGCCAGCAGCCTCTTAGGGGGAACAGGACTAGCGGGTAGAACAGATACGCAGTATTTT	CASSLLGGTGLAGRTDTQYF
-	TRBJ1-5	-	TRBV7-2	TGTGCCAGCAGCAACCGAGTGGGGGTTGGACAGCCCCAGCATTTT	CASSNRVGVGQPQHF